This TCR beta chain was sequenced in a study of blood T cell repertoires in COVID-19. Study context: Nucleic acid was either cDNA or gDNA, and it came from T cells, B-cell-depleted T cells, or PBMCs.

Methods used by the authors: Counts of nucleated cells, estimated from reference gene primer amplification, were obtained. Assay used: immunoSEQ multiplex PCR; TCRdb lists only in-frame clones, some missing. Clone size and the V and J calls come from that table; the DNA yielded D and trimming. The sample lists 200,000 to 250,000 clones; roughly 90% were seen once. Cohorts were based on clinical histories the participants reported. Participants in the exposed group had met a COVID-19 case in the 2 weeks before joining the study. This receptor was identified in a man aged 25-40 years who had been exposed to COVID-19. Source material: PBMCs or T cells enriched from blood (not recorded which).

The CDR3 protein is CASSLNPGTRGVGEQFF. The CDR3 DNA is TGTGCCAGCAGCTTAAACCCCGGGACTAGAGGCGTCGGTGAGCAGTTCTTC. The gene calls are TRBV7-3 and TRBJ2-1, with 8 bases fitting TRBD2. Germline CDR1 is SGHTA and CDR2 is FQGTGA. After removal of 1 base from V and 9 bases from J, the junction contained 14 bases not matched to a gene. This CDR3 contains 17 residues.